This T cell receptor (beta chain) was identified during a study of neurological immune-mediated disorders. The sample holds many counts of this clonotype. TCRdb used MiXCR to reprocess the 5' RACE reads, holding one entry per CDR3 protein. The sample shows around 38,000 distinct CDR3 sequences, about 14% of them seen only once. Germline V lookup: CDR1 MNHEY, CDR2 SVGEGT. The ends were cut back, 0 bases at V and 5 bases at J, with 31 bases in the middle. The CDR3 runs 21 residues. The clonotype was recovered from a woman between 55 and 75 years old with HTLV-1-associated myelopathy (HAM/TSP). The chain joins TRBV6-2 or TRBV6-3 to TRBJ1-2; D is unresolved. What was sequenced was CD4+ T cells from blood. DNA of the CDR3: TGTGCCAGCAGTTACTCGACGCGAATACCACCCCGAACCGCTGGCCTATATGGCTACACCTTC. Translation: CASSYSTRIPPRTAGLYGYTF.